These 27 T cell receptor beta chains originate from one sample sequenced in a study of blood T cell repertoires in COVID-19. Data came from immunoSEQ multiplex PCR; TCRdb stores just in-frame clones and leaves some out. The sample carries 250,000 to 300,000 clones, 89% recorded once. Source material: PBMCs or T cells enriched from blood (not recorded which). The receptors come from a woman in her thirties or forties who had recovered from COVID-19.

V gene TRBV2 combines with J gene TRBJ2-5; 11 nucleotides agree with TRBD2. The CDR3 sequence is 17 residues long. Germline V lookup: CDR1 SNHLY, CDR2 FYNNEI. Trimming took 2 bases from V and 3 from J; bases not matched to a gene: 8. CDR3 residues: CASSESSGGRGKETQYF. The CDR3 DNA reads as TGTGCCAGCAGTGAATCTAGCGGGGGGAGAGGTAAAGAGACCCAGTACTTC.

The sample holds a few counts of this clone. The V gene is TRBV2, the J gene TRBJ1-4; the match to TRBD1 covers 7 bases. CDR3 size: 14 residues. V shed 5 bases, J shed 5 bases, and the junction held 5 bases outside the gene matches. The germline V gene encodes CDR1 SNHLY and CDR2 FYNNEI. CDR3 region: CASSPNRGNEKLFF. For the CDR3, the DNA is TGTGCCAGCAGTCCAAACAGGGGCAATGAAAAACTGTTTTTT.

On this clone: Other DNA sequences within the sample encode an identical CDR3. The rearrangement links TRBV9 to TRBJ1-4; possibly TRBD1 for D (6 bases). Germline V gene lookup returns CDR1 SGDLS and CDR2 YYNGEE. The length of the CDR3 is 15 residues. The V gene lost 0 bases and the J gene lost 8 bases, with 14 bases spanning the gap. The CDR3 DNA sequence: TGTGCCAGCAGCGTAGAAACGGGCAGGGGCGAAAAACTGTTTTTT. Amino acid sequence: CASSVETGRGEKLFF.

This clone has a handful of counts. This sample includes further DNA sequences coding for the same CDR3. The gene calls are TRBV29-1 and TRBJ1-5; 8 bases fit TRBD1. The CDR3 length is 14 residues. Germline CDR1 reads SQVTM; CDR2 reads ANQGSEA. The ends lost 0 bases at V and 4 bases at J; junction bases unmatched: 2. CDR3 nucleotides: TGCAGCGTTGAAGAAACAGGGGGGAATCAGCCCCAGCATTTT. This encodes CSVEETGGNQPQHF.

The V gene is TRBV6-1, the J gene TRBJ2-7; D is ambiguous. V was clipped by 1 base and J by 2 bases, with 12 bases between them. The V gene's germline CDR1 is MNHNS and CDR2 SASEGT. CDR3 length: 15 amino acids. As DNA, the CDR3 is TGTGCCAGCAGTGAAGAACCGATACTACCCTACGAGCAGTACTTC. Residues: CASSEEPILPYEQYF.

The chain couples TRBV21-1 to TRBJ1-1; the D call in the table, TRBD1, was not verified against the DNA. TRBV21-1 is labeled a pseudogene. This CDR3 is built from 14 residues. CDR3 amino acids: CASSKETGNTEAFF. The CDR3 DNA follows: TGTGCCAGCAGCAAAGAGACAGGAAACACTGAAGCTTTCTTT.

The rearrangement uses TRBV29-1 and TRBJ1-1, with TRBD1 matching over 9 bases. The length of the CDR3 is 15 residues. Germline CDR1 SQVTM, CDR2 ANQGSEA. V trimming: 0 bases; J trimming: 0 bases; junction bases outside the gene matches: 2. The CDR3 region is CSVEDGQGLNTEAFF. The CDR3, as DNA: TGCAGCGTTGAAGATGGACAGGGGCTGAACACTGAAGCTTTCTTT.

The chain links TRBV18 to TRBJ2-7, with TRBD2 matching 8 bases. The CDR3 extends over 15 amino acids. V lost 2 bases, J lost 0 bases, and 3 bases stayed unmatched. Germline V gene sequence: CDR1 KGHSH, CDR2 LQKENI. Written as DNA, the CDR3 is TGTGCCAGCTCACCAATTAGCGGGATCTCCTACGAGCAGTACTTC. It yields the protein CASSPISGISYEQYF.

The chain uses TRBV5-1 and TRBJ2-1; TRBD1 agrees at 10 bases. CDR1 is SGHRS, CDR2 YFSETQ, per germline. CDR3 length: 15 residues. Trimming at V came to 3 bases and at J to 6 bases, leaving 6 bases not matched to a gene. The CDR3 region is CASSSKWTGGNEQFF. The CDR3 DNA is TGCGCCAGCAGCTCGAAATGGACAGGGGGCAATGAGCAGTTCTTC. Based on the CDR3 plus reference TRBV5-1 and TRBJ2-1, the full variable domain is KAGVTQTPRYLIKTRGQQVTLSCSPISGHRSVSWYQQTPGQGLQFLFEYFSETQRNKGNFPGRFSGRQFSNSRSEMNVSTLELGDSALYLCASSSKWTGGNEQFFGPGTRLTVL.

The chain uses TRBV4-1 and TRBJ1-3; D is unclear. V was cut by 2 bases and J by 0 bases, with 11 bases left in between. The germline V gene has CDR1 MGHRA and CDR2 YSYEKL. CDR3 length: 16 residues. The CDR3 protein is CASSQMFGSSGNTIYF. The CDR3 nucleotides read TGCGCCAGCAGCCAAATGTTTGGGAGCTCTGGAAACACCATATATTTT.

The chain couples TRBV29-1 to TRBJ2-2; no clear D gene. The germline V gene has CDR1 SQVTM and CDR2 ANQGSEA. The V and J ends lost 4 bases and 1 base respectively, with 7 bases between them. This CDR3 comprises 13 residues. The DNA of the CDR3 is TGCAGCGTTGGACTGATGAACACCGGGGAGCTGTTTTTT. Translated, it gives CSVGLMNTGELFF.

The chain joins TRBV30 to TRBJ1-1; TRBD1 matches 8 bases. Germline V gene sequence: CDR1 GTSNPN, CDR2 SVGIG (reference sequence). This CDR3 is 12 amino acids long. V dropped 0 bases and J dropped 6; count of bases not matched to a gene: 0. Here the CDR3 reads CAWSVQGAEAFF. CDR3 sequence (DNA): TGTGCCTGGAGTGTACAGGGGGCTGAAGCTTTCTTT.

The chain is built from TRBV2 and TRBJ2-4, with TRBD1 matching 8 bases. The CDR3 has 15 amino acids. The ends lost 1 base at V and 7 bases at J; junction bases unmatched: 6. Per germline, CDR1 SNHLY and CDR2 FYNNEI. In nucleotides, the CDR3 is TGTGCCAGCAGTGAAGAAGGACAGGGTTCGAACATTCAGTACTTC. Its translation: CASSEEGQGSNIQYF. Supplemented by reference TRBV2 and TRBJ2-4, the full variable domain reads EPEVTQTPSHQVTQMGQEVILRCVPISNHLYFYWYRQILGQKVEFLVSFYNNEISEKSEIFDDQFSVERPDGSNFTLKIRSTKLEDSAMYFCASSEEGQGSNIQYFGAGTRLSVL.

This clone was seen only a few times. The chain carries TRBV5-1 and TRBJ2-4; 9 bases map to TRBD2. J lost 7 bases, V lost 4 bases, and 3 bases had no gene match. There are 13 residues in the CDR3. The germline V gene encodes CDR1 SGHRS and CDR2 YFSETQ. CDR3 protein: CASSQSGGNIQYF. As DNA, the CDR3 is TGCGCCAGCAGCCAGAGCGGGGGGAACATTCAGTACTTC.

The gene calls are TRBV7-6 and TRBJ2-3; TRBD1 aligns across 9 bases. CDR1 and CDR2 from the germline V gene are SGHVS and FNYEAQ. The CDR3 length is 15 residues. Trimming removed 2 bases from V and 5 bases from J; junction bases left unmatched: 5. The CDR3 DNA is TGTGCCAGCAGCTTAACAGGACAGGGGAGAGATACGCAGTATTTT. Translated, it gives CASSLTGQGRDTQYF.

This clone has more than one count but fewer than ten. This sequence joins TRBV27 and TRBJ1-5, with 10 bases lining up with TRBD1. Unmatched junction bases numbered 7, after V lost 6 bases and J lost 8 bases. CDR1 is MNHEY, CDR2 SMNVEV, per germline (reference sequence). The CDR3 is 14 residues long. CDR3 sequence: CASSTDRGLKPQHF. The DNA for the CDR3 is TGTGCCAGCAGCACAGACAGGGGGCTTAAGCCCCAGCATTTT.

The chain combines TRBV5-1 with TRBJ2-5; possible D gene TRBD1, 6 bases. This CDR3 is 15 amino acids long. Per the germline V gene, CDR1 is SGHRS and CDR2 is YFSETQ. The germline V and J ends were trimmed by 6 bases and 5 bases, with 20 bases remaining between them. The CDR3 spells CASMGVWGQAETQYF. CDR3 in DNA: TGCGCCAGCATGGGGGTCTGGGGGCAGGCGGAGACCCAGTACTTC.

J is TRBJ1-1 and V is TRBV19; 7 bases fit TRBD1. The CDR3 extends over 15 amino acids. Germline V gene data show CDR1 as LNHDA and CDR2 as SQIVND (reference sequence). V dropped 4 bases and J dropped 4; count of bases not matched to a gene: 9. Written as DNA, the CDR3 is TGTGCCAGTAGTACCCCACAGGGGCGGGGCACTGAAGCTTTCTTT. Translated, it gives CASSTPQGRGTEAFF.

The chain combines TRBV6-5 with TRBJ1-1; D gene uncertain. Germline loops: CDR1 MNHEY, CDR2 SVGAGI. The V end was cut by 5 bases, the J end by 0 bases, with 7 bases between. CDR3 length: 13 residues. The DNA of the CDR3 is TGTGCCAGCAGTACAATCATGAACACTGAAGCTTTCTTT. This codes for CASSTIMNTEAFF.

The rearrangement links TRBV6-5 to TRBJ2-1; 8 bases fit TRBD2. V shed 4 bases, J shed 7 bases, and the junction held 12 bases outside the gene matches. The germline V gene has CDR1 MNHEY and CDR2 SVGAGI. The CDR3 consists of 16 residues. The CDR3 reads CASSSTPGLGGNEQFF. Here the CDR3 DNA reads TGTGCCAGCAGTTCCACGCCGGGACTAGGGGGGAATGAGCAGTTCTTC.

The rearrangement joins TRBV7-2 to TRBJ1-2; a possible D gene is TRBD1 (5 bases). The CDR3 length is 15 residues. The germline V gene has CDR1 SGHTA and CDR2 FQGNSA. V lost 4 bases and J lost 11, with 23 bases in between. CDR3 sequence (DNA): TGTGCCAGCAGCTCCCCGGGGGTTGTAACTTTTAGGTACACCTTC. Translating gives CASSSPGVVTFRYTF.

V usage is TRBV13 and J usage is TRBJ2-7, with TRBD2 matching over 10 bases. The CDR3 runs to 14 residues. The germline gives CDR1 PRHDT, CDR2 FYEKMQ (reference sequence). The junction had 2 bases not matched to a gene; V was cut back by 3 bases and J by 3 bases. The CDR3 DNA reads as TGTGCCAGCAGCTTGAGGACTAGCGGCTACGAGCAGTACTTC. This translates into CASSLRTSGYEQYF.

The genes are TRBV4-1 and TRBJ2-1; D is perhaps TRBD2 (6 bases). CDR1 and CDR2 (germline): MGHRA, YSYEKL. CDR3 length: 17 residues. Trimming pared 0 bases from V and 5 bases from J, leaving 17 bases between. This chain's CDR3 is CASSQDIRGTGHNEQFF. CDR3 nucleotide sequence: TGCGCCAGCAGCCAAGATATCCGCGGGACGGGCCACAATGAGCAGTTCTTC.

The chain has TRBV30 and TRBJ1-2, with 7 bases fitting TRBD1. V dropped 0 bases and J dropped 7; count of bases not matched to a gene: 5. The CDR3 runs to 13 residues. From germline, CDR1 is GTSNPN and CDR2 SVGIG (reference sequence). CDR3 DNA: TGTGCCTGGAGTGTCAGGGGGGCAGTTGGCTACACCTTC. Translation gives CAWSVRGAVGYTF.

This clone was picked up one time. The chain employs TRBV5-8 and TRBJ1-4; tentative D call: TRBD1 (5 bases). This CDR3 is built from 15 residues. The V gene's germline CDR1 is SGHTS and CDR2 YDEGEE. V lost 0 bases to trimming and J lost 6 bases, with 12 bases between them. The CDR3 loop is CASSLARDRYEKLFF. The CDR3, as DNA: TGTGCCAGCAGCTTGGCTAGAGACAGATATGAAAAACTGTTTTTT. The full variable domain, in which reference TRBV5-8 and TRBJ1-4 provide the parts outside the CDR3, is EAGVTQSPTHLIKTRGQQATLRCSPISGHTSVYWYQQALGLGLQFLLWYDEGEERNRGNFPPRFSGRQFPNYSSELNVNALELEDSALYLCASSLARDRYEKLFFGSGTQLSVL.

This chain connects TRBV29-1 to TRBJ2-5; 8 bases fit TRBD2. With V trimmed by 4 bases and J by 5 bases, 6 bases remained unmatched. Germline V gene data show CDR1 as SQVTM and CDR2 as ANQGSEA. The CDR3 runs 13 residues. The CDR3 sequence is CSVVSGSGETQYF. The CDR3 nucleotides read TGCAGCGTTGTCAGCGGGAGCGGGGAGACCCAGTACTTC.

The chain couples TRBV29-1 to TRBJ2-6, with 7 bases aligning to TRBD1. This CDR3 has 18 amino acids. The V gene end was trimmed by 4 bases and the J gene end by 0 bases; junction bases not matched to a gene: 12. The germline CDR1 and CDR2 sequences are SQVTM and ANQGSEA. The CDR3 region has the DNA TGCAGCGTTGTTTGGGCAGGGGGAGATCACTCTGGGGCCAACGTCCTGACTTTC. This translates into CSVVWAGGDHSGANVLTF.